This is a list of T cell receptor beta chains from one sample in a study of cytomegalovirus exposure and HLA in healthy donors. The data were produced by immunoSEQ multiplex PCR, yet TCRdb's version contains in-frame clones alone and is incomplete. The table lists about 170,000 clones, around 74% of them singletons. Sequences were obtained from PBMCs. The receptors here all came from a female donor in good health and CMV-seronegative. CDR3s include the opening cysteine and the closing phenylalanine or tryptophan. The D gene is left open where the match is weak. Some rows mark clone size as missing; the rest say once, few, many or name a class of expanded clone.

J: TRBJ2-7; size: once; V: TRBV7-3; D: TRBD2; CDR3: CASSPTSGGYEQYF; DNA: TGTGCCAGCAGCCCGACTAGCGGGGGTTACGAGCAGTACTTC
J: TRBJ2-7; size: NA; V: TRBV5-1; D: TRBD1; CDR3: CASSFVTGGHEQYF; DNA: TGCGCCAGCAGCTTTGTGACAGGGGGGCACGAGCAGTACTTC
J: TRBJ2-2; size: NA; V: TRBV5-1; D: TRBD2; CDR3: CASSLRAGDTGELFF; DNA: TGCGCCAGCAGCTTAAGAGCGGGGGACACCGGGGAGCTGTTTTTT
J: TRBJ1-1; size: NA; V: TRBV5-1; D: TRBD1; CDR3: CASSWTGTENTEAFF; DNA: TGCGCCAGCAGCTGGACCGGGACAGAGAACACTGAAGCTTTCTTT
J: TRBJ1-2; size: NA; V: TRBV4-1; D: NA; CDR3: CASSQLSRADYGYTF; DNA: TGCGCCAGCAGCCAATTGAGCAGGGCCGACTATGGCTACACCTTC
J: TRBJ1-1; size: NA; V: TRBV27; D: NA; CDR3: CASSLWGGRGTEAFF; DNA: TGTGCCAGCAGTTTATGGGGGGGTAGAGGTACTGAAGCTTTCTTT
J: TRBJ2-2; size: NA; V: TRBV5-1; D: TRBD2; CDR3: CASSLTSALNTGELFF; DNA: TGCGCCAGCAGCCTCACTAGCGCTTTGAACACCGGGGAGCTGTTTTTT
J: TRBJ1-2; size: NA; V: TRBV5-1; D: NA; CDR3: CASSQGTGGGYTF; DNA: TGCGCCAGCAGCCAAGGGACGGGGGGCGGCTACACCTTC
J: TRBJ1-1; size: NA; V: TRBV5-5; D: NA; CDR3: CASSPYSDTEAFF; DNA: TGTGCCAGCAGCCCTTATTCGGACACTGAAGCTTTCTTT
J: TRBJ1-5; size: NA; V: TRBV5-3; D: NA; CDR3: CARSLSGRQAGNQPQHF; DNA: TGTGCCAGAAGCCTGTCAGGGAGACAGGCGGGCAATCAGCCCCAGCATTTT
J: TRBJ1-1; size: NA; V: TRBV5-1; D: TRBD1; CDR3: CASSPAGTGIPEAFF; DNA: TGCGCCAGCAGCCCCGCGGGGACAGGGATCCCTGAAGCTTTCTTT
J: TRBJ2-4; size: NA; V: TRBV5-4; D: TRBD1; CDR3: CASSLGGDRGNIQYF; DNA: TGTGCCAGCAGCTTAGGGGGGGACAGGGGGAACATTCAGTACTTC
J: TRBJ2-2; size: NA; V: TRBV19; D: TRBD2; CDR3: CAGGRADTGELFF; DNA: TGTGCGGGCGGGAGGGCCGACACCGGGGAGCTGTTTTTT
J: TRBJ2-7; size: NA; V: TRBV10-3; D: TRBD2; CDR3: CAISEMGLAGASYEQYF; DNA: TGTGCCATCAGTGAGATGGGACTAGCGGGAGCCAGCTACGAGCAGTACTTC
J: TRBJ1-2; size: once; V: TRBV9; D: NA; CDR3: CASSVGTGANYGYTF; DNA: TGTGCCAGCAGCGTAGGGACTGGGGCTAACTATGGCTACACCTTC
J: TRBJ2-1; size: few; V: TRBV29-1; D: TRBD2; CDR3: CSVEVAGGYNEQFF; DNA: TGCAGCGTTGAAGTAGCGGGGGGATACAATGAGCAGTTCTTC
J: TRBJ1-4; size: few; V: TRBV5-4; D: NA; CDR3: CASSPGTGTTNEKLFF; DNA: TGTGCCAGCAGTCCCGGTACAGGGACAACTAATGAAAAACTGTTTTTT
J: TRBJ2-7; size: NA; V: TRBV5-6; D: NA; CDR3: CASSRTYLNYEQYF; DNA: TGTGCCAGCAGCCGTACTTACTTGAACTACGAGCAGTACTTC